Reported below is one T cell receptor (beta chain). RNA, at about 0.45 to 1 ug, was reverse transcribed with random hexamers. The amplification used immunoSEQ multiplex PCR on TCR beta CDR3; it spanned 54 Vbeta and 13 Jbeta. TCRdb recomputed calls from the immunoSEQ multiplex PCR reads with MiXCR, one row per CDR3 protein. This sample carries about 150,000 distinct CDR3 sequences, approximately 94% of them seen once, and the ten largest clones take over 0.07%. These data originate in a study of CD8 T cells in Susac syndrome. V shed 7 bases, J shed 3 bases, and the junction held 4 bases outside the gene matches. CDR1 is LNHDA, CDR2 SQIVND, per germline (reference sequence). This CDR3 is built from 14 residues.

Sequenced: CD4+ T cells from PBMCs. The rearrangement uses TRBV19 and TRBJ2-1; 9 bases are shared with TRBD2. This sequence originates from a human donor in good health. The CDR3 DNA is TGTGCCAGTAAGGCTAGCGGGAACTACAATGAGCAGTTCTTC. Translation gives CASKASGNYNEQFF.